The 3 T cell receptor beta chains in this list originate from one sample, sequenced in a study of shared T cell receptors in the human thymus. The table came from immunoSEQ multiplex PCR; TCRdb's copy has only in-frame clones and leaves some out. The data contain about 660,000 clones, 80% to 90% of them seen just once; the ten biggest clones take up roughly 0.0086%. These same records also appear under a second study, on human thymus T cells.

The specimen sequenced was thymocytes. Receptors originate from a boy in the first two years of life with a congenital heart defect.

The chain employs TRBV4-3 and TRBJ2-1, with 13 bases matching TRBD2. Losses at the gene ends were 1 base for V and 0 bases for J; bases not matched to a gene: 9. CDR1 and CDR2 (germline): LGHNA, YSLEER. This CDR3 contains 20 residues. CDR3 amino acids: CASSQASRLAGGRSYNEQFF. The CDR3, as DNA: TGCGCCAGCAGCCAAGCTTCTCGACTAGCGGGGGGCCGCTCCTACAATGAGCAGTTCTTC.

V usage is TRBV10-3 and J usage is TRBJ1-1; D uncertain. The CDR3 is 15 residues long. The germline V gene encodes CDR1 ENHRY and CDR2 SYGVKD. V was shortened by 0 bases and J by 4 bases, with 12 bases between the two germline ends. The CDR3 sequence is CAISESRPAGTEAFF. CDR3 DNA: TGTGCCATCAGTGAGTCCCGACCGGCGGGCACTGAAGCTTTCTTT.

The table lists this clone with a few counts. The CDR3 loop reads CASSPPTGLACTDTQYF. The CDR3, as DNA: TGTGCCAGCTCACCTCCGACAGGACTAGCGTGCACAGATACGCAGTATTTT. J is TRBJ2-3 and V is TRBV18; 9 positions match TRBD2. The CDR3 length is 17 residues. Germline CDR1 and CDR2: KGHSH and LQKENI. With V trimmed by 3 bases and J by 1 base, 8 bases remained unmatched. Full variable domain (rest looked up from reference TRBV18 and TRBJ2-3): NAGVMQNPRHLVRRRGQEARLRCSPMKGHSHVYWYRQLPEEGLKFMVYLQKENIIDESGMPKERFSAEFPKEGPSILRIQQVVRGDSAAYFCASSPPTGLACTDTQYFGPGTRLTVL.